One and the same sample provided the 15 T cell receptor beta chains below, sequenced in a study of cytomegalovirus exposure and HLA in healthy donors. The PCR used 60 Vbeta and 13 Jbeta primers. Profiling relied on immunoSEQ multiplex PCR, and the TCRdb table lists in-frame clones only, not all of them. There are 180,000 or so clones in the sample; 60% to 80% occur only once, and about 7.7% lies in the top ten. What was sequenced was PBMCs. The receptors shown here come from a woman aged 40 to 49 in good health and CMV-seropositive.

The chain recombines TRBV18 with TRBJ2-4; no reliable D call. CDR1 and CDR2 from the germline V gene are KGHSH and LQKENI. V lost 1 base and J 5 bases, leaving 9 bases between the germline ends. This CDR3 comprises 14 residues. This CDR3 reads CASSPRQSENIQYF. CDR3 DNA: TGTGCCAGCTCACCACGGCAGTCCGAAAACATTCAGTACTTC.

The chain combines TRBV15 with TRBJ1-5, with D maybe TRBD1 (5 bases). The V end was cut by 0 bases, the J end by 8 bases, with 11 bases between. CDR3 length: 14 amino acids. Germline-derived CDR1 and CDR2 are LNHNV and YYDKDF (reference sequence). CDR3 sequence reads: CATSRDQAGEPQHF. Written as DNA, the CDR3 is TGTGCCACCAGCAGAGATCAAGCGGGGGAGCCCCAGCATTTT.

This chain's CDR3 is CASSSRPGTGVRDEQYF. As DNA, the CDR3 is TGTGCCAGCAGTTCGAGGCCAGGGACAGGGGTCCGGGACGAGCAGTACTTC. The V gene is TRBV28, the J gene TRBJ2-7, with 10 bases aligning to TRBD1. The CDR3 covers 17 residues. In germline, CDR1 is MDHEN, CDR2 SYDVKM. J gave up 5 bases and V 4 bases, and 14 bases lay outside the gene matches.

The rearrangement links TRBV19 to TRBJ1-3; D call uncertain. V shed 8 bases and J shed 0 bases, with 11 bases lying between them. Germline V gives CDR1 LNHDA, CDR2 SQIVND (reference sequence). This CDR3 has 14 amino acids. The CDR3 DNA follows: TGTGCCAGTGGAACACGGGGCTCTGGAAACACCATATATTTT. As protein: CASGTRGSGNTIYF.

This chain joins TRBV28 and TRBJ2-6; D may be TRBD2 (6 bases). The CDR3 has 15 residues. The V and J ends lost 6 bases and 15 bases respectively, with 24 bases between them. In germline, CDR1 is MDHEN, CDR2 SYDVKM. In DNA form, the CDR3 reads TGTGCCAGCAGCGAATCGACCAGAAGGACCGGGGGCCTGACTTTC. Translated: CASSESTRRTGGLTF.

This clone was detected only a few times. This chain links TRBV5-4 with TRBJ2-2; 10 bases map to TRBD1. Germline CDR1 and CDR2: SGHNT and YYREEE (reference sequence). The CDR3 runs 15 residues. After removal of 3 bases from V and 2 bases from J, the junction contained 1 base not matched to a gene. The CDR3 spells CASSSTGGNTGELFF. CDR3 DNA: TGTGCCAGCAGCTCGACAGGGGGCAACACCGGGGAGCTGTTTTTT. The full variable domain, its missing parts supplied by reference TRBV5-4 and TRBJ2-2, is ETGVTQSPTHLIKTRGQQVTLRCSSQSGHNTVSWYQQALGQGPQFIFQYYREEENGRGNFPPRFSGLQFPNYSSELNVNALELDDSALYLCASSSTGGNTGELFFGEGSRLTVL.

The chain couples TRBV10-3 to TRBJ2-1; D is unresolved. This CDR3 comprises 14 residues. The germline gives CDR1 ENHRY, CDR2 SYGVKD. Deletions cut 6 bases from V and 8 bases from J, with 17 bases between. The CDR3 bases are TGTGCCATCAGCGGATCCGAGACAAGAGATGAGCAGTTCTTC. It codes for CAISGSETRDEQFF.

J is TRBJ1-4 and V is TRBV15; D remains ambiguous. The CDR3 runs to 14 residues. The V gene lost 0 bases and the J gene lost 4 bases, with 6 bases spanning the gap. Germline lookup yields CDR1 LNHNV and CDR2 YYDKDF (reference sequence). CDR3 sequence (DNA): TGTGCCACCAGCAGAGATCTCGGTAATGAAAAACTGTTTTTT. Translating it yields CATSRDLGNEKLFF.

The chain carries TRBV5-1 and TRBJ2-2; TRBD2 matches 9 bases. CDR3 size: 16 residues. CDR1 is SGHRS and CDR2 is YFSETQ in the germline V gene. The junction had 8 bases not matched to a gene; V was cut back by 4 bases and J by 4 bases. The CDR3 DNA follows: TGCGCCAGCAGCCCTGGGACTAGCAGACTCACCGGGGAGCTGTTTTTT. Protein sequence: CASSPGTSRLTGELFF.

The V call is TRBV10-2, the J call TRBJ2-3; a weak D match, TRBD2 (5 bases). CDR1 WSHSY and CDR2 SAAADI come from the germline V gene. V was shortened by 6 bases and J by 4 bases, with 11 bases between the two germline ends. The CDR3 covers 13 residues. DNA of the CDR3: TGCGCCAGCAGGATGGGAGCAGCAGATACGCAGTATTTT. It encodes CASRMGAADTQYF.

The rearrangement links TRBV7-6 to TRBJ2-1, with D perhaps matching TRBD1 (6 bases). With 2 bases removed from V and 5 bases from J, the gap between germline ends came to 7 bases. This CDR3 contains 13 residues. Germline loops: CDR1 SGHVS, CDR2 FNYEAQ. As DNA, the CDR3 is TGTGCCAGCAGCTTAAGACAGGACAATGAGCAGTTCTTC. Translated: CASSLRQDNEQFF.

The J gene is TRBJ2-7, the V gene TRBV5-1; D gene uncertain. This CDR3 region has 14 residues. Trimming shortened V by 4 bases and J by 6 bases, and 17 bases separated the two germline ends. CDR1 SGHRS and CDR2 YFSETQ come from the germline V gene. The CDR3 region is CASSPQTAVSEQYF. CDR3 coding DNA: TGCGCCAGCAGCCCCCAGACGGCGGTCTCCGAGCAGTACTTC.

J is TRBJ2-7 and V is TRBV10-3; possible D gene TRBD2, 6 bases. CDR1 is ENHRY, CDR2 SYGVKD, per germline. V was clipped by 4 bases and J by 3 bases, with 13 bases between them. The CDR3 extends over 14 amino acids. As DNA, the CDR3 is TGTGCCATCAGTGTGATGGAGGGAGACTACGAGCAGTACTTC. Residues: CAISVMEGDYEQYF.

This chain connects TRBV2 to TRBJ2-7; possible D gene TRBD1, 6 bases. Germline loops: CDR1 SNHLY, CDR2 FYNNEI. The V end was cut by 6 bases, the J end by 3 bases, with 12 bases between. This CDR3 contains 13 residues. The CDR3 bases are TGTGCCAGCAGAGGCAACAGGGTCTACGAGCAGTACTTC. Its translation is CASRGNRVYEQYF.

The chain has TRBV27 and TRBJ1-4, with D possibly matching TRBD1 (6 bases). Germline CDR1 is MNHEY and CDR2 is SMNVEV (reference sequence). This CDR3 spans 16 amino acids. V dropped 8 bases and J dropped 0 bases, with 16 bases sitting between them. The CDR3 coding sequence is TGTGCCAGCTCATTGGGGGGGCAAGCAACTAATGAAAAACTGTTTTTT. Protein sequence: CASSLGGQATNEKLFF.